This TCR beta chain was recovered during a study of blood T cell repertoires in COVID-19. This clone was found a few times. The CDR3 runs 16 residues. The V end lost 3 bases, the J end lost 6 bases, and 21 bases lay between the germline ends. Germline CDR1 reads KGHSH; CDR2 reads LQKENI. Some clones are missing from TCRdb's copy, which holds only in-frame ones; the method was immunoSEQ multiplex PCR. The sample records 200,000 to 250,000 clones, 80% to 95% being singletons. The J gene is TRBJ2-7, the V gene TRBV18, with TRBD2 as a possible D gene (6 bases). This clonotype was sampled from a man aged 25-45 years with COVID-19, enrolled during active disease. Sequencing input: peripheral blood. The CDR3 DNA sequence: TGTGCCAGCTCACCGGGGCGGGTAGGGGACTTGGTCGAGCAGTACTTC. Translated: CASSPGRVGDLVEQYF. Full variable domain (remainder filled in from reference TRBV18 and TRBJ2-7): NAGVMQNPRHLVRRRGQEARLRCSPMKGHSHVYWYRQLPEEGLKFMVYLQKENIIDESGMPKERFSAEFPKEGPSILRIQQVVRGDSAAYFCASSPGRVGDLVEQYFGPGTRLTVT.